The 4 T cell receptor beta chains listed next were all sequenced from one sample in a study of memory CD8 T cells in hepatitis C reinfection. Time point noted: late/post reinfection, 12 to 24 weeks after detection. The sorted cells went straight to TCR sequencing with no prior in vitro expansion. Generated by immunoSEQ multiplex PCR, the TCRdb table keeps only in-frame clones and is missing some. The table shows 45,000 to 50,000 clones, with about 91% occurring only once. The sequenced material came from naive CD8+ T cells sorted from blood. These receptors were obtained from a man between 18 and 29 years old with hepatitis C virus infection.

The CDR3 nucleotides are TGTGCAACCAGGGCGGGAGGGTACTACGAGCAGTACTTC. As protein: CATRAGGYYEQYF. The rearrangement links TRBV11-2 to TRBJ2-7, with 9 bases fitting TRBD2. In germline, CDR1 is SGHAT, CDR2 FQNNGV. The CDR3 loop spans 13 amino acids.

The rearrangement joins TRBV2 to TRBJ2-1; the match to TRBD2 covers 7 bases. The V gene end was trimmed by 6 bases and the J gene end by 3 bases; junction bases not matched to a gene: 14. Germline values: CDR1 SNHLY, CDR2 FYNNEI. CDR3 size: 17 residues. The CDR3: CASSAYSLQRDYNEQFF. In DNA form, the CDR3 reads TGTGCCAGCAGCGCATACTCCCTACAGCGGGACTACAATGAGCAGTTCTTC.

The CDR3 coding sequence is TGTGCCAGCAGCTTGGGGGACAGGGGTGCAACTAATGAAAAACTGTTTTTT. This sequence encodes CASSLGDRGATNEKLFF. The rearrangement uses TRBV5-4 and TRBJ1-4; TRBD1 matches 10 bases. V gave up 0 bases and J gave up 0 bases; unmatched junction bases: 2. The CDR3 has 17 residues. CDR1 and CDR2 (germline): SGHNT, YYREEE (reference sequence).

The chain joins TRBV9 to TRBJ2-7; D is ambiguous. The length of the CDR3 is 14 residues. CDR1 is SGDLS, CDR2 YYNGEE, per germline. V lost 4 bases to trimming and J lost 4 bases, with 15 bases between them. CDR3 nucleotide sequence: TGTGCCAGCAGCCCCTACGGCGAGCGATACGAGCAGTACTTC. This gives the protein CASSPYGERYEQYF.